These 21 T cell receptor beta chains share one sample of origin, sequenced in a study of blood T cell repertoires in COVID-19. Repertoires were generated with immunoSEQ multiplex PCR, while TCRdb's copy carries only in-frame clones and drops some. Found here are about 170,000 clones, 84% of them singletons; the top ten hold less than 3.5%. Sample: peripheral blood. Source of these receptors: a woman of 80 years or more with COVID-19, enrolled during active disease.

This chain connects TRBV7-2 to TRBJ2-5; D possibly corresponds to TRBD2 (6 bases). CDR1 and CDR2 (germline): SGHTA, FQGNSA. The CDR3 runs 13 residues. Trimming took off 6 bases at V and 5 bases at J, with 13 bases between the two ends. CDR3 nucleotides: TGTGCCAGCAGTCGGAGGGGCGCGGAGACCCAGTACTTC. Residues: CASSRRGAETQYF.

The chain has TRBV11-3 and TRBJ2-1; D is possibly TRBD1 (6 bases). The germline V gene encodes CDR1 SGHNT and CDR2 YENEEA. The V end lost 9 bases, the J end lost 6 bases, and 15 bases lay between the germline ends. The CDR3 is made up of 13 amino acids. CDR3 region: CASEGRGSNEQFF. Here the CDR3 DNA reads TGTGCCAGTGAGGGCAGGGGCAGCAATGAGCAGTTCTTC. Based on the CDR3 plus reference TRBV11-3 and TRBJ2-1, the full variable domain is EAGVVQSPRYKIIEKKQPVAFWCNPISGHNTLYWYLQNLGQGPELLIRYENEEAVDDSQLPKDRFSAERLKGVDSTLKIQPAELGDSAVYLCASEGRGSNEQFFGPGTRLTVL.

V gene TRBV5-1 combines with J gene TRBJ2-1, with D perhaps matching TRBD2 (5 bases). Germline lookup yields CDR1 SGHRS and CDR2 YFSETQ. Trimming took off 0 bases at V and 5 bases at J, with 9 bases between the two ends. CDR3 length: 14 residues. The CDR3 DNA reads TGCGCCAGCAGCTTGGTCTGGGAGAACAATGAGCAGTTCTTC. As protein: CASSLVWENNEQFF.

The chain employs TRBV21-1 and TRBJ2-5; the listed D gene, TRBD1, was not tested against the DNA. TRBV21-1 is shown as a pseudogene. The CDR3 consists of 15 residues. The CDR3 here is CASSKVLGRQETQYF. CDR3 coding DNA: TGTGCCAGCAGCAAAGTATTGGGCAGGCAAGAGACCCAGTACTTC.

The genes are TRBV15 and TRBJ1-1; the D gene is possibly TRBD1 (6 bases). Per germline, CDR1 LNHNV and CDR2 YYDKDF (reference sequence). The CDR3 contains 15 residues. V lost 0 bases to trimming and J lost 5 bases, with 13 bases between them. As DNA, the CDR3 is TGTGCCACCAGCAGAGATCAAAGGGGGGGAACTGAAGCTTTCTTT. Residues: CATSRDQRGGTEAFF.

The rearrangement joins TRBV2 to TRBJ2-3; the match to TRBD2 covers 8 bases. Trimming at V came to 5 bases and at J to 0 bases, leaving 1 base not matched to a gene. The CDR3 runs 14 residues. Looked up from germline, CDR1 is SNHLY and CDR2 is FYNNEI. CDR3 in amino acids: CASSRLASTDTQYF. CDR3 coding DNA: TGTGCCAGCAGTAGACTAGCGAGCACAGATACGCAGTATTTT.

In nucleotides, the CDR3 is TGTGCCAGCAGCGTAGTTGGCAGGCTTACGGATACGCAGTATTTT. This gives the protein CASSVVGRLTDTQYF. The chain recombines TRBV9 with TRBJ2-3; D is undetermined. V was clipped by 0 bases and J by 6 bases, with 14 bases between them. Per the germline V gene, CDR1 is SGDLS and CDR2 is YYNGEE. The CDR3 has 15 amino acids.

This rearrangement joins TRBV3-1 (or the pseudogene TRBV3-2) to TRBJ2-2; 9 bases are shared with TRBD1. Germline CDR1 is LGHDT and CDR2 is YNNKEL (reference sequence). J lost 8 bases, V lost 5 bases, and 6 bases had no gene match. CDR3 length: 14 residues. The CDR3 sequence: CASSNRDREGELFF. The CDR3 DNA is TGTGCCAGCAGCAACCGGGACAGGGAAGGGGAGCTGTTTTTT.

The chain is built from TRBV10-3 and TRBJ2-2; 11 bases fit TRBD2. Per the germline V gene, CDR1 is ENHRY and CDR2 is SYGVKD. The CDR3 consists of 15 residues. V lost 6 bases to trimming and J lost 6 bases; unmatched junction nucleotides: 6. DNA of the CDR3: TGTGCCATCAGGTTAGCGGGAGGGCCGGCCGGGGAGCTGTTTTTT. Encoded protein: CAIRLAGGPAGELFF.

This clone was counted between two and nine times. The chain is built from TRBV2 and TRBJ1-1; 8 bases match TRBD1. The germline V gene has CDR1 SNHLY and CDR2 FYNNEI. The CDR3 contains 14 residues. The V segment lost 6 bases and the J segment 2 bases; nucleotides outside the gene matches: 5. Here the CDR3 reads CASSVQGGNTEAFF. CDR3 DNA sequence: TGTGCCAGCAGCGTACAGGGGGGAAACACTGAAGCTTTCTTT.

The chain links TRBV18 to TRBJ2-2; D perhaps matches TRBD1 (6 bases). This CDR3 region has 16 residues. Germline V gene data show CDR1 as KGHSH and CDR2 as LQKENI. V lost 0 bases, J lost 6 bases, and 14 bases lay in between. The CDR3 loop is CASSPPARGMAGELFF. The CDR3 DNA sequence: TGTGCCAGCTCACCACCAGCCAGGGGAATGGCCGGGGAGCTGTTTTTT.

V and J are TRBV10-2 and TRBJ2-7; 9 bases map to TRBD2. The CDR3 extends over 15 amino acids. After removal of 4 bases from V and 3 bases from J, the junction contained 7 bases not matched to a gene. Per germline, CDR1 WSHSY and CDR2 SAAADI. The CDR3 DNA reads TGCGCCAGCAGTGCGGGAGCGGGAGGCCACTACGAGCAGTACTTC. Encoded protein: CASSAGAGGHYEQYF.

The V call is TRBV28, the J call TRBJ2-1; TRBD1 matches 9 bases. This CDR3 region has 16 residues. V trimming: 6 bases; J trimming: 6 bases; junction bases outside the gene matches: 12. Germline CDR1 is MDHEN and CDR2 is SYDVKM. The CDR3 nucleotides are TGTGCCAGCAGCCCCTCCGGACAGGGGCCGAGCAATGAGCAGTTCTTC. It codes for CASSPSGQGPSNEQFF.

The chain is built from TRBV30 and TRBJ2-7, with 13 bases lining up with TRBD2. The CDR3 contains 21 residues. The germline CDR1 and CDR2 sequences are GTSNPN and SVGIG (reference sequence). Trimming removed 5 bases from V and 1 base from J; junction bases left unmatched: 23. For the CDR3, the DNA is TGTGCCTGGGAGGACAGGGAGTCACTAGCGGGGGGGCCGAATCCGTCCTACGAGCAGTACTTC. Protein: CAWEDRESLAGGPNPSYEQYF.

The chain couples TRBV6-2 or TRBV6-3 to TRBJ2-1, with a possible D match to TRBD1 (6 bases). The CDR3 sequence is 16 residues long. Trimming removed 5 bases at V and 4 bases at J, with 18 bases between. Germline loops: CDR1 MNHEY, CDR2 SVGEGT. CDR3 region: CASSLRGRGLYNEQFF. The DNA of the CDR3 is TGTGCCAGCAGTCTCCGCGGAAGGGGGTTATACAATGAGCAGTTCTTC.

This chain's CDR3 is CASSVDRETYEQYF. CDR3 nucleotide sequence: TGTGCCAGCAGCGTGGACAGGGAGACCTACGAGCAGTACTTC. This chain links TRBV11-2 with TRBJ2-7; TRBD1 aligns across 8 bases. The CDR3 is made up of 14 amino acids. Germline V gene data show CDR1 as SGHAT and CDR2 as FQNNGV. Trimming cost V 5 bases and J 2 bases; bases outside gene matches: 5. The entire variable domain, with the rest obtained from reference TRBV11-2 and TRBJ2-7, is as follows: EAGVAQSPRYKIIEKRQSVAFWCNPISGHATLYWYQQILGQGPKLLIQFQNNGVVDDSQLPKDRFSAERLKGVDSTLKIQPAKLEDSAVYLCASSVDRETYEQYFGPGTRLTVT.

The CDR3 DNA reads as TGCGCCAGCAGCTTGTCAGGGGACTCCTACAATGAGCAGTTCTTC. The encoded protein is CASSLSGDSYNEQFF. The chain joins TRBV5-1 to TRBJ2-1; D is perhaps TRBD1 (6 bases). The V and J ends lost 1 base and 0 bases respectively, with 8 bases between them. CDR3 length equals 15 residues. Germline CDR1 reads SGHRS; CDR2 reads YFSETQ.

This clone appeared a single time. Germline is not matched at one junction end, which may reflect a read error. The V gene is TRBV27, the J gene TRBJ2-3; TRBD2 aligns across 12 bases. This CDR3 is 13 amino acids long. Looked up from germline, CDR1 is MNHEY and CDR2 is SMNVEV (reference sequence). The chain's CDR3 is CATGASGRDRQYF. The CDR3 nucleotides read TGTGCCACCGGGGCTAGCGGGAGGGATAGGCAGTATTTT.

This clone occurred many times. Other nucleotide sequences from this sample produce the same CDR3. The genes are TRBV9 and TRBJ1-2; D gene ambiguous. CDR1 and CDR2 from the germline V gene are SGDLS and YYNGEE. The length of the CDR3 is 12 residues. The ends were cut back, 3 bases at V and 3 bases at J, with 6 bases in the middle. CDR3 nucleotide sequence: TGTGCCAGCAGCGCCCGAGACTATGGCTACACCTTC. The encoded protein is CASSARDYGYTF.

The J gene is TRBJ2-7, the V gene TRBV6-5, with 10 positions matching TRBD1. This CDR3 contains 15 residues. Losses at the gene ends were 2 bases for V and 7 bases for J; bases not matched to a gene: 8. Germline V gene data show CDR1 as MNHEY and CDR2 as SVGAGI. CDR3 in DNA: TGTGCCAGCAGTTACCATAGGACAGGGGGTACTGAGCAGTACTTC. It specifies CASSYHRTGGTEQYF.

The chain joins TRBV2 to TRBJ1-1, with a weak D call TRBD1 (6 bases). The CDR3 loop spans 15 amino acids. Trimming shortened V by 1 base and J by 4 bases, and 13 bases separated the two germline ends. CDR1 and CDR2 (germline): SNHLY, FYNNEI. CDR3 nucleotides: TGTGCCAGCAGTGAAGTGGGCAGGGGCGTCACTGAAGCTTTCTTT. This encodes CASSEVGRGVTEAFF.